This entry lists 26 T cell receptor beta chains sequenced from one sample in a study of cytotoxic CD8 clonotypes in ibrutinib-treated CLL. Sequencing used immunoSEQ multiplex PCR; TCRdb keeps in-frame clones, though not all of them. In the table there are 200,000 to 250,000 clones, more than 70% of which are singletons. The sequencing here drew on PBMCs, taken after 12 months of ibrutinib treatment. The receptors come from a human donor with chronic lymphocytic leukemia.

The chain links TRBV27 to TRBJ2-7; D is unresolved. Trimming took 4 bases from V and 0 from J, leaving 13 bases between them. Per the germline V gene, CDR1 is MNHEY and CDR2 is SMNVEV (reference sequence). CDR3 length: 15 amino acids. DNA for the CDR3: TGTGCCAGCAGTTCTTCCGCCGGGTCCTCCTACGAGCAGTACTTC. Amino acid sequence: CASSSSAGSSYEQYF.

The chain combines TRBV5-1 with TRBJ2-7, with D possibly being TRBD1 (6 bases). Germline V gene sequence: CDR1 SGHRS, CDR2 YFSETQ. V lost 0 bases, J lost 0 bases, and 10 bases lay in between. There are 15 residues in the CDR3. The CDR3: CASSLGQVSSYEQYF. The CDR3 coding sequence is TGCGCCAGCAGCTTGGGACAGGTCAGCTCCTACGAGCAGTACTTC.

This chain links TRBV7-6 with TRBJ2-7; 10 bases align to TRBD2. The V gene's germline CDR1 is SGHVS and CDR2 FNYEAQ. The CDR3 runs 15 residues. V lost 6 bases and J lost 2; bases outside the gene matches: 7. As DNA, the CDR3 is TGTGCCAGCAGTCCTAGCGGGGGAATCGCCTACGAGCAGTACTTC. Amino acids: CASSPSGGIAYEQYF.

This sequence joins TRBV15 and TRBJ2-1; TRBD2 matches at 11 bases. In germline, CDR1 is LNHNV, CDR2 YYDKDF (reference sequence). The V segment lost 0 bases and the J segment 9 bases; nucleotides outside the gene matches: 4. This CDR3 comprises 15 residues. The CDR3 protein is CATSREGLAVGEQFF. For the CDR3, the DNA is TGTGCCACCAGCAGAGAGGGACTAGCGGTGGGTGAGCAGTTCTTC.

In nucleotides, the CDR3 is TGCGCCAGCAGCCAAGATATCCTAGCGGGAGTGTCAGATACGCAGTATTTT. Encoded protein: CASSQDILAGVSDTQYF. The V and J genes are TRBV4-1 and TRBJ2-3; 10 bases are shared with TRBD2. Trimming at V came to 0 bases and at J to 4 bases, leaving 7 bases not matched to a gene. The CDR3 has 17 residues. Per germline, CDR1 MGHRA and CDR2 YSYEKL.

DNA for the CDR3: TGCGCCAGCAGCTTGGCAAGCTCTGGAAACACCATATATTTT. It translates to CASSLASSGNTIYF. This rearrangement joins TRBV5-1 to TRBJ1-3; D remains ambiguous. CDR1 is SGHRS, CDR2 YFSETQ, per germline. The CDR3 runs 14 residues. Trimming pared 0 bases from V and 0 bases from J, leaving 4 bases between.

This chain joins TRBV13 and TRBJ2-3; tentatively, D is TRBD2 (6 bases). The CDR3 spans 15 residues. The V end lost 1 base, the J end lost 1 base, and 9 bases lay between the germline ends. CDR1 is PRHDT, CDR2 FYEKMQ, per germline (reference sequence). The CDR3 spells CASSLVADGTDTQYF. The CDR3 DNA reads TGTGCCAGCAGCTTAGTAGCGGACGGCACAGATACGCAGTATTTT.

This sequence joins TRBV29-1 and TRBJ2-5; D possibly corresponds to TRBD2 (5 bases). Germline values: CDR1 SQVTM, CDR2 ANQGSEA. The CDR3 extends over 12 amino acids. V was clipped by 6 bases and J by 3 bases, with 11 bases between them. The CDR3 nucleotides read TGCAGCGTCGAGGGCCTCGAAGAGACCCAGTACTTC. As protein: CSVEGLEETQYF. Variable domain in full (rest from reference TRBV29-1 and TRBJ2-5): SAVISQKPSRDICQRGTSLTIQCQVDSQVTMMFWYRQQPGQSLTLIATANQGSEATYESGFVIDKFPISRPNLTFSTLTVSNMSPEDSSIYLCSVEGLEETQYFGPGTRLLVL.

This clone appeared a few times. This sequence joins TRBV4-2 and TRBJ1-6, with D hard to call. The germline gives CDR1 LGHNA, CDR2 YNFKEQ. This CDR3 spans 18 amino acids. The V gene lost 0 bases and the J gene lost 0 bases, with 12 bases spanning the gap. The CDR3 reads CASSQDRESSSYNSPLHF. CDR3 coding DNA: TGTGCCAGCAGCCAAGATCGGGAATCGAGCTCCTATAATTCACCCCTCCACTTT.

V and J are TRBV5-1 and TRBJ2-7, with TRBD1 matching over 8 bases. V shed 0 bases and J 3 bases; nucleotides not matched to a gene: 2. Per the germline V gene, CDR1 is SGHRS and CDR2 is YFSETQ. The CDR3 totals 14 residues. The CDR3 DNA follows: TGCGCCAGCAGCTTGGGCGGGACAGGCTACGAGCAGTACTTC. This translates into CASSLGGTGYEQYF.

The rearrangement uses TRBV4-1 and TRBJ1-2, with 9 bases lining up with TRBD1. V lost 4 bases and J lost 8; bases outside the gene matches: 20. This CDR3 spans 18 amino acids. Germline V lookup: CDR1 MGHRA, CDR2 YSYEKL. For the CDR3, the DNA is TGCGCCAGCAGCCCACTCCTTCTATACGGACAGGGGTTTATAGGCTACACCTTC. Its translation: CASSPLLLYGQGFIGYTF.

The V call is TRBV2, the J call TRBJ1-1; no firm D call. Germline CDR1 reads SNHLY; CDR2 reads FYNNEI. The CDR3 consists of 13 residues. V gave up 6 bases and J gave up 1 base, with 9 bases separating them. The CDR3 sequence is CASRMGWNTEAFF. The CDR3 region has the DNA TGTGCCAGCAGGATGGGTTGGAACACTGAAGCTTTCTTT. The entire variable domain, with the rest obtained from reference TRBV2 and TRBJ1-1, is as follows: EPEVTQTPSHQVTQMGQEVILRCVPISNHLYFYWYRQILGQKVEFLVSFYNNEISEKSEIFDDQFSVERPDGSNFTLKIRSTKLEDSAMYFCASRMGWNTEAFFGQGTRLTVV.

The rearrangement joins TRBV6-1 to TRBJ2-5; tentative D call: TRBD1 (5 bases). CDR1 is MNHNS, CDR2 SASEGT, per germline. This CDR3 region has 14 residues. The V end was cut by 1 base, the J end by 2 bases, with 8 bases between. The CDR3 coding sequence is TGTGCCAGCAGTGAAGGTACAGGTCAAGAGACCCAGTACTTC. It encodes CASSEGTGQETQYF.

The J gene is TRBJ2-5, the V gene TRBV7-8; TRBD2 aligns across 12 bases. CDR3 length: 16 residues. Per the germline V gene, CDR1 is SGHVS and CDR2 is FQNEAQ. V shed 5 bases and J 5 bases; nucleotides not matched to a gene: 9. The CDR3 here is CASSHRLAGVVETQYF. As DNA, the CDR3 is TGTGCCAGCAGCCACAGACTAGCGGGGGTTGTGGAGACCCAGTACTTC.

The V gene is TRBV6-4, the J gene TRBJ2-7, with 11 bases identical to TRBD1. The J segment lost 7 bases and the V segment lost 8 bases, leaving 10 bases of the junction unmatched. CDR1 and CDR2 (germline): MRHNA, SNTAGT. CDR3 size: 14 residues. The CDR3 sequence is CASLGQGGLREQYF. The CDR3 bases are TGTGCCAGCTTGGGACAGGGGGGCTTGCGGGAGCAGTACTTC.

The J gene is TRBJ2-1, the V gene TRBV2, with D perhaps TRBD1 (6 bases). CDR1 is SNHLY, CDR2 FYNNEI, per germline. V lost 5 bases and J lost 12, with 11 bases in between. CDR3 length: 11 amino acids. For the CDR3, the DNA is TGTGCCAGCAGTCTCCTGACAGGGCAGTTCTTC. Encoded protein: CASSLLTGQFF.

The chain uses TRBV2 and TRBJ2-3; D gene unclear. There are 11 residues in the CDR3. Germline V gives CDR1 SNHLY, CDR2 FYNNEI. Trimming stripped 6 bases from V and 3 bases from J, with 4 bases between. The CDR3 loop reads CASSQTDTQYF. The CDR3 DNA reads TGTGCCAGCAGCCAAACAGATACGCAGTATTTT.

The rearrangement links TRBV5-1 to TRBJ1-1; 11 bases align to TRBD1. Germline CDR1 is SGHRS and CDR2 is YFSETQ. This CDR3 spans 14 amino acids. J gave up 4 bases and V 4 bases, and 3 bases lay outside the gene matches. The CDR3 sequence is CASSPGTGGTEAFF. Here the CDR3 DNA reads TGCGCCAGCAGCCCAGGGACAGGGGGCACTGAAGCTTTCTTT.

The chain couples TRBV15 to TRBJ2-5; the D gene is possibly TRBD2 (5 bases). The CDR3 is 20 amino acids. Trimming removed 4 bases from V and 1 base from J, with 28 bases in between. Germline V gene sequence: CDR1 LNHNV, CDR2 YYDKDF (reference sequence). CDR3 in amino acids: CATSKIGYIVASTSQETQYF. The CDR3, as DNA: TGTGCCACCAGCAAAATAGGATACATTGTAGCGAGTACTTCCCAAGAGACCCAGTACTTC.

J is TRBJ1-5 and V is TRBV19; D unresolved. Trimming shortened V by 8 bases and J by 1 base, and 15 bases separated the two germline ends. Germline V CDR1 and CDR2: LNHDA, SQIVND (reference sequence). The CDR3 is made up of 15 amino acids. The CDR3 DNA reads as TGTGCCAGTGGCCAAGGTGGAAGGAGCAATCAGCCCCAGCATTTT. It translates to CASGQGGRSNQPQHF.

The chain combines TRBV6-1 with TRBJ2-7; D gene ambiguous. The CDR3 is 15 amino acids. The germline V gene encodes CDR1 MNHNS and CDR2 SASEGT. The V gene lost 1 base and the J gene lost 2 bases, with 12 bases spanning the gap. The CDR3 DNA reads TGTGCCAGCAGTGAAGTAGTGGCACTGACCTACGAGCAGTACTTC. Translation: CASSEVVALTYEQYF.

The chain employs TRBV5-4 and TRBJ2-7, with D perhaps matching TRBD1 (6 bases). V was pared by 6 bases and J by 6 bases, with 22 bases between. Germline lookup yields CDR1 SGHNT and CDR2 YYREEE (reference sequence). This CDR3 has 15 residues. The CDR3 DNA follows: TGTGCCAGCAACCAACAGGGAGCCGTGACGGGCGAGCAGTACTTC. This encodes CASNQQGAVTGEQYF.

The rearrangement joins TRBV7-9 to TRBJ1-4, with no clear D. V shed 7 bases and J shed 8 bases, with 11 bases lying between them. The germline V gene encodes CDR1 SEHNR and CDR2 FQNEAQ (reference sequence). The CDR3 sequence is 12 residues long. The CDR3 DNA reads as TGTGCCAGCAAAGAGGGTTCGGAAAAACTGTTTTTT. Translation gives CASKEGSEKLFF.

This sequence joins TRBV7-6 and TRBJ2-5; no definite D call. The V and J ends lost 2 bases and 5 bases respectively, with 9 bases between them. CDR3 length: 13 amino acids. The V gene's germline CDR1 is SGHVS and CDR2 FNYEAQ. The CDR3, as DNA: TGTGCCAGCAGCTTAAGGATCGTGGAGACCCAGTACTTC. Protein product: CASSLRIVETQYF.

The chain recombines TRBV7-3 with TRBJ2-1; 12 nucleotides agree with TRBD2. The CDR3 spans 15 residues. Germline CDR1 SGHTA, CDR2 FQGTGA. V gave up 5 bases and J gave up 3 bases; unmatched junction bases: 2. CDR3 protein: CASSQTSGGYNEQFF. The CDR3 DNA reads TGTGCCAGCAGCCAGACTAGCGGGGGCTACAATGAGCAGTTCTTC. The complete variable domain, with remaining parts taken from reference TRBV7-3 and TRBJ2-1, reads GAGVSQTPSNKVTEKGKYVELRCDPISGHTALYWYRQSLGQGPEFLIYFQGTGAADDSGLPNDRFFAVRPEGSVSTLKIQRTERGDSAVYLCASSQTSGGYNEQFFGPGTRLTVL.

The chain couples TRBV9 to TRBJ2-3; tentatively, D is TRBD1 (6 bases). The V end was cut by 1 base, the J end by 4 bases, with 19 bases between. The CDR3 covers 17 residues. CDR1 is SGDLS, CDR2 YYNGEE, per germline. This chain's CDR3 is CASSVFPGELGADTQYF. The CDR3 DNA reads as TGTGCCAGCAGCGTATTTCCAGGGGAGTTAGGCGCAGATACGCAGTATTTT.